Listed below are T cell receptor beta chains from one sample, sequenced in a study of blood T cell repertoires in COVID-19. Method: immunoSEQ multiplex PCR; TCRdb's copy keeps in-frame clones and lacks some. This table holds under 250,000 clones, roughly 82% found once. The specimen sequenced was peripheral blood. These receptors came from a woman aged 80 or over with COVID-19, enrolled during active disease. The CDR3 runs from the conserved cysteine through the conserved F or W. The D gene is left open where the match is weak. A row's size may be missing; if present it is once, few, many or a size class.

clone size	V gene	D gene	J gene	CDR3 protein	CDR3 DNA
NA	TRBV2	NA	TRBJ1-5	CATGGQGLQPQHF	TGTGCCACCGGGGGGCAGGGCCTACAGCCCCAGCATTTT
NA	TRBV16	TRBD1	TRBJ2-6	CASSKSGVGTGSSGANVLTF	TGTGCCAGCAGCAAATCGGGAGTTGGGACAGGGAGTTCTGGGGCCAACGTCCTGACTTTC
NA	TRBV19	NA	TRBJ1-6	CASRTSLDNSPLHF	TGTGCCAGTAGGACTTCACTCGATAATTCACCCCTCCACTTT
NA	TRBV4-2	TRBD1	TRBJ1-6	CASSQPKGTGDSPLHF	TGTGCCAGCAGCCAACCTAAGGGGACAGGGGATTCACCCCTCCACTTT
NA	TRBV28	TRBD1	TRBJ1-4	CASSSTGATNEKLFF	TGTGCCAGCAGTTCAACAGGGGCGACTAATGAAAAACTGTTTTTT
once	TRBV6-6	NA	TRBJ1-3	CASSSFGNTIYF	TGTGCCAGCAGTAGCTTCGGAAACACCATATATTTT
NA	TRBV19	NA	TRBJ2-4	CASSIDGGTLAKNIQYF	TGTGCCAGTAGTATAGATGGCGGAACCTTAGCCAAAAACATTCAGTACTTC
NA	TRBV7-2	NA	TRBJ1-1	CASSSQVGSTEAFF	TGTGCCAGCAGCTCCCAAGTCGGGTCCACTGAAGCTTTCTTT
few	TRBV7-2	NA	TRBJ1-5	CASSYGQFSNQPQHF	TGTGCCAGCAGCTACGGACAGTTTAGCAATCAGCCCCAGCATTTT
NA	TRBV5-4	TRBD1	TRBJ1-6	CASSSPTGGGSPLHF	TGTGCCAGCAGTTCACCAACAGGGGGCGGTTCACCCCTCCACTTT
once	TRBV6-2/TRBV6-3	TRBD1	TRBJ2-7	CASSEQGLPYEQYF	TGTGCCAGCAGCGAACAGGGGCTTCCCTACGAGCAGTACTTC
NA	TRBV3-1/TRBV3-2	NA	TRBJ1-1	CASSQGGGAFEAFF	TGTGCCAGCAGCCAAGGGGGGGGCGCGTTTGAAGCTTTCTTT
NA	TRBV5-6	TRBD2	TRBJ2-7	CASSLTAGGPYEQYF	TGTGCCAGCAGCTTGACTGCGGGGGGGCCCTACGAGCAGTACTTC
NA	TRBV11-2	NA	TRBJ2-2	CASSFGQGGTGELFF	TGTGCCAGCAGCTTCGGACAGGGAGGGACCGGGGAGCTGTTTTTT
NA	TRBV4-2	NA	TRBJ2-3	CASSHLADTQYF	TGTGCCAGCAGCCACCTAGCAGATACGCAGTATTTT
NA	TRBV9	NA	TRBJ1-5	CASSVGTTSNQPQHF	TGTGCCAGCAGCGTAGGGACAACGAGCAATCAGCCCCAGCATTTT
NA	TRBV5-1	TRBD1	TRBJ2-1	CASSLGSGQGFEQFF	TGCGCCAGCAGCTTGGGCTCGGGACAGGGTTTTGAGCAGTTCTTC
NA	TRBV19	TRBD1	TRBJ1-1	CASSTGQLPLGVFF	TGTGCCAGTAGCACGGGACAGCTTCCCCTTGGAGTCTTCTTT
NA	TRBV6-6	TRBD1	TRBJ1-4	CASSGTVNEKLFF	TGTGCCAGCAGCGGGACAGTAAATGAAAAACTGTTTTTT